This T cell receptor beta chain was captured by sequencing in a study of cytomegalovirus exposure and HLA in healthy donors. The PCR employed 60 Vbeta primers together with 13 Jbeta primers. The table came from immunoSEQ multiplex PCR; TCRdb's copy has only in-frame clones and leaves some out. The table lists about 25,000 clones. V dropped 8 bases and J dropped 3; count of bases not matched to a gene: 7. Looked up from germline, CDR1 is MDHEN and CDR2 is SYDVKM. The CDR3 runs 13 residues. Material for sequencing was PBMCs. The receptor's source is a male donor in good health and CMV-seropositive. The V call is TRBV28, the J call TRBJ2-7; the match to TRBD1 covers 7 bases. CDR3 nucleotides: TGTGCCAGCGGGACAGCCTTTATCTACGAGCAGTACTTC. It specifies CASGTAFIYEQYF. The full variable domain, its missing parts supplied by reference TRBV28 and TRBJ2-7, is DVKVTQSSRYLVKRTGEKVFLECVQDMDHENMFWYRQDPGLGLRLIYFSYDVKMKEKGDIPEGYSVSREKKERFSLILESASTNQTSMYLCASGTAFIYEQYFGPGTRLTVT.